These 19 T cell receptor beta chains were sequenced from one sample in a study of blood T cell repertoires in COVID-19. Produced via immunoSEQ multiplex PCR; TCRdb's table is partial and in-frame only. The top ten hold about 9.4% of the sample, which has over 350,000 clones, just under 90% seen once. The sequenced material came from PBMCs or T cells enriched from blood (not recorded which). These TCRs come from a woman in her forties or fifties who had recovered from COVID-19.

This rearrangement joins TRBV29-1 to TRBJ1-2; no reliable D call. Looked up from germline, CDR1 is SQVTM and CDR2 is ANQGSEA. V was pared by 3 bases and J by 6 bases, with 8 bases between. The CDR3 is 11 amino acids. This CDR3 is CSVDTFHGYTF. CDR3 nucleotides: TGCAGCGTTGATACATTCCATGGCTACACCTTC.

The V gene is TRBV3-1 (or the pseudogene TRBV3-2), the J gene TRBJ1-1; no clear D gene. With 3 bases removed from V and 3 bases from J, the gap between germline ends came to 8 bases. The CDR3 covers 13 residues. The V gene's germline CDR1 is LGHDT and CDR2 YNNKEL (reference sequence). The CDR3 DNA is TGTGCCAGCAGCCATGCGGAACACACTGAAGCTTTCTTT. This codes for CASSHAEHTEAFF.

This rearrangement joins TRBV6-5 to TRBJ1-2, with 10 bases identical to TRBD1. The CDR3 consists of 15 residues. The germline gives CDR1 MNHEY, CDR2 SVGAGI. Trimming took 5 bases from V and 4 from J; bases not matched to a gene: 7. CDR3 sequence reads: CASSPLTGGFYGYTF. CDR3 nucleotide sequence: TGTGCCAGCAGTCCTTTGACAGGGGGCTTCTATGGCTACACCTTC.

CDR3 nucleotides: TGTGCCAGCAGGAGGCAGATTAATGAAAAACTGTTTTTT. This encodes CASRRQINEKLFF. The V gene is TRBV27, the J gene TRBJ1-4; D is ambiguous. Germline values: CDR1 MNHEY, CDR2 SMNVEV (reference sequence). CDR3 length: 13 residues. V dropped 6 bases and J dropped 4 bases, with 9 bases sitting between them.

This clone was recorded a few times. The chain uses TRBV11-2 and TRBJ1-6; 7 bases fit TRBD1. Unmatched junction bases numbered 9, after V lost 5 bases and J lost 11 bases. Germline CDR1 reads SGHAT; CDR2 reads FQNNGV. CDR3 length: 14 residues. CDR3 bases: TGTGCCAGCAGCCCCAGGATACAGGGGCCACCCCTCCACTTT. This sequence encodes CASSPRIQGPPLHF.

J is TRBJ2-3 and V is TRBV18; D might be TRBD1 (6 bases). V lost 6 bases and J 1 base, leaving 14 bases between the germline ends. The V gene's germline CDR1 is KGHSH and CDR2 LQKENI. This CDR3 has 15 amino acids. CDR3 sequence reads: CASSPGGIGTDTQYF. The DNA for the CDR3 is TGTGCCAGCTCCCCTGGGGGCATAGGCACAGATACGCAGTATTTT.

The rearrangement links TRBV4-1 to TRBJ2-1; 7 positions match TRBD1. The V gene's germline CDR1 is MGHRA and CDR2 YSYEKL. The CDR3 consists of 16 residues. V lost 0 bases, J lost 5 bases, and 7 bases stayed unmatched. The CDR3: CASSQEELRGHNEQFF. The CDR3 DNA is TGCGCCAGCAGCCAAGAAGAATTAAGGGGGCACAATGAGCAGTTCTTC.

In its sample, this clone was seen once. The chain carries TRBV6-2 or TRBV6-3 and TRBJ2-1; TRBD2 matches at 7 bases. The germline CDR1 and CDR2 sequences are MNHEY and SVGEGT. V was clipped by 3 bases and J by 5 bases; unmatched bases: 10. The length of the CDR3 is 16 residues. CDR3 sequence: CASSYRSGGLDNEQFF. The CDR3 bases are TGTGCCAGCAGTTATCGTTCGGGGGGATTGGACAATGAGCAGTTCTTC.

The DNA of the CDR3 is TGTGCCAGCAGGGGGACAGCAGAGTCCTACACCTTC. This encodes CASRGTAESYTF. The chain is built from TRBV5-6 and TRBJ1-2; 7 bases fit TRBD1. Trimming took 5 bases from V and 10 from J; bases not matched to a gene: 8. The CDR3 is 12 residues long. The germline V gene has CDR1 SGHDT and CDR2 YYEEEE.

This clone has just a few counts. The chain carries TRBV5-5 and TRBJ1-1; D gene ambiguous. Trimming left V 1 base short and J 4 bases short, with 11 bases between. The CDR3 totals 14 residues. The germline V gene encodes CDR1 SGHKS and CDR2 YYEKEE (reference sequence). DNA for the CDR3: TGTGCCAGCAGCTTGAGTCCCCTCGGCACTGAAGCTTTCTTT. It specifies CASSLSPLGTEAFF.

This chain links TRBV29-1 with TRBJ1-2; 8 positions agree with TRBD1. CDR1 SQVTM and CDR2 ANQGSEA come from the germline V gene. This CDR3 contains 12 residues. V lost 7 bases and J lost 7; bases outside the gene matches: 8. The CDR3: CSAHSGGRGYTF. The CDR3 DNA follows: TGCAGCGCCCACTCAGGGGGCCGTGGCTACACCTTC.

This clone was seen only once. The rearrangement joins TRBV5-3 to TRBJ2-1; 7 bases match TRBD1. TRBV5-3 is identified as an open reading frame with a role that is uncertain. The junction had 15 bases not matched to a gene; V was cut back by 4 bases and J by 5 bases. This CDR3 spans 17 amino acids. The chain's CDR3 is CARSLSPDRENDNEQFF. Written as DNA, the CDR3 is TGTGCCAGAAGCCTCTCCCCCGACAGGGAAAACGACAATGAGCAGTTCTTC.

There are a few counts of this clone. The J gene is TRBJ2-7, the V gene TRBV19; 7 bases line up with TRBD2. Germline CDR1 and CDR2: LNHDA and SQIVND (reference sequence). Trimming cost V 6 bases and J 2 bases; bases outside gene matches: 10. The CDR3 spans 15 residues. CDR3 amino acids: CASSKPGLQPYEQYF. The CDR3 region has the DNA TGTGCCAGTAGCAAGCCGGGACTACAGCCCTACGAGCAGTACTTC. Together with reference TRBV19 and TRBJ2-7, the CDR3 gives the full variable domain: DGGITQSPKYLFRKEGQNVTLSCEQNLNHDAMYWYRQDPGQGLRLIYYSQIVNDFQKGDIAEGYSVSREKKESFPLTVTSAQKNPTAFYLCASSKPGLQPYEQYFGPGTRLTVT.

V gene TRBV4-2 combines with J gene TRBJ2-3; D possibly corresponds to TRBD2 (7 bases). This CDR3 comprises 15 residues. Germline V gene sequence: CDR1 LGHNA, CDR2 YNFKEQ. Trimming left V 2 bases short and J 6 bases short, with 15 bases between. DNA of the CDR3: TGTGCCAGCAGCCAACGGGGGGCCTTTGCCGATACGCAGTATTTT. Translation gives CASSQRGAFADTQYF.

The V call is TRBV28, the J call TRBJ1-2; D uncertain. CDR1 is MDHEN, CDR2 SYDVKM, per germline. The length of the CDR3 is 14 residues. The V end was cut by 1 base, the J end by 4 bases, with 10 bases between. The CDR3 sequence is CASSLSPGTYGYTF. The DNA of the CDR3 is TGTGCCAGCAGTTTATCTCCGGGTACCTATGGCTACACCTTC.

CDR3 in DNA: TGTGCCAGCAGCCAACTAGTAAACGAGCAGTTCTTC. Encoded protein: CASSQLVNEQFF. This chain uses TRBV5-5 with TRBJ2-1, with D possibly TRBD2 on 5 matching bases. V lost 4 bases to trimming and J lost 10 bases, with 12 bases between them. Germline V lookup: CDR1 SGHKS, CDR2 YYEKEE (reference sequence). The CDR3 spans 12 residues.

CDR3 residues: CASSHPRGLAGANTGELFF. CDR3 nucleotides: TGCGCCAGCAGCCATCCCCGGGGACTAGCGGGGGCGAACACCGGGGAGCTGTTTTTT. This chain connects TRBV4-3 to TRBJ2-2; 14 bases line up with TRBD2. Looked up from germline, CDR1 is LGHNA and CDR2 is YSLEER. The CDR3 extends over 19 amino acids. Trimming at V came to 3 bases and at J to 0 bases, leaving 6 bases not matched to a gene.

The sample holds one count of this clone. This sequence joins TRBV7-9 and TRBJ2-7, with 7 bases matching TRBD1. The CDR3 covers 15 residues. CDR1 and CDR2 (germline): SEHNR, FQNEAQ (reference sequence). Trimming took 1 base from V and 5 from J; bases not matched to a gene: 8. The DNA of the CDR3 is TGTGCCAGCAGCTTAGGTTCAGGGGGAAGGAACGAGCAGTACTTC. It is translated as CASSLGSGGRNEQYF.

The chain is built from TRBV10-3 and TRBJ1-2; TRBD1 matches 12 bases. Trimming removed 4 bases from V and 7 bases from J; junction bases left unmatched: 7. This CDR3 contains 15 residues. Germline CDR1 is ENHRY and CDR2 is SYGVKD. CDR3 region: CAISVRDRGHSGYTF. DNA of the CDR3: TGTGCCATCAGTGTCCGGGACAGGGGGCATAGTGGCTACACCTTC.